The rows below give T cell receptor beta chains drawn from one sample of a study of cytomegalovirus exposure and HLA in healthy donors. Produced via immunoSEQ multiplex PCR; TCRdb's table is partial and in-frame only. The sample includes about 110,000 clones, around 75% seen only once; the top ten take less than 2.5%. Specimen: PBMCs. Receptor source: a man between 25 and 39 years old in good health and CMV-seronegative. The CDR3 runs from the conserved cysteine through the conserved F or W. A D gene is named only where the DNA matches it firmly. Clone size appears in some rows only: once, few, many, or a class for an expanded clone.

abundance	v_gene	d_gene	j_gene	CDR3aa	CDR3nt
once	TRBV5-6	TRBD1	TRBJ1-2	CASSSDRGWDGYTF	TGTGCCAGCAGCAGTGACAGGGGTTGGGATGGCTACACCTTC
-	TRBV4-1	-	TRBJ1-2	CASSQDSWGRGYTF	TGCGCCAGCAGCCAAGATTCTTGGGGGAGGGGCTACACCTTC
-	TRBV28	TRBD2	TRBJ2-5	CASSFPLAGVRETQYF	TGTGCCAGCAGTTTCCCACTAGCGGGAGTAAGGGAGACCCAGTACTTC
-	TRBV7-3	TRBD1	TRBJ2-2	CASSLAGGANTGELFF	TGTGCCAGCAGCTTAGCAGGGGGCGCGAACACCGGGGAGCTGTTTTTT
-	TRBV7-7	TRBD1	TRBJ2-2	CASSRSGQVNTGELFF	TGTGCCAGCAGCCGTTCCGGACAGGTCAACACCGGGGAGCTGTTTTTT
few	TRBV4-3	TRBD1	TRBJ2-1	CASSQTGQGGYNEQFF	TGCGCCAGCAGCCAAACAGGACAGGGGGGATACAATGAGCAGTTCTTC
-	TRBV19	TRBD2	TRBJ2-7	CASSPGTSTNEQYF	TGTGCCAGTAGTCCCGGGACTAGCACGAACGAGCAGTACTTC
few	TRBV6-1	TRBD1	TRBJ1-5	CASSGPSETGRNQPQHF	TGTGCCAGCAGTGGACCTTCTGAGACAGGGAGGAATCAGCCCCAGCATTTT
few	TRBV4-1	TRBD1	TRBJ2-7	CASSQDWGQGLYEQYF	TGCGCCAGCAGCCAAGATTGGGGACAGGGTTTATACGAGCAGTACTTC
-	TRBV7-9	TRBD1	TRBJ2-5	CASSRTGGRETQYF	TGTGCCAGCAGCCGGACAGGGGGTCGGGAGACCCAGTACTTC